The subject of this entry is one T cell receptor beta chain. Its binding antigen is unknown. Per-base quality was not reported, and no clone a single base away is much larger than it. The entry originates in a study of OX40 agonist ivuxolimab in advanced cancers. A note on the overall study: The costimulatory receptor OX40 (CD134) was targeted by ivuxolimab, a fully human IgG2 agonistic monoclonal antibody. Prior anti-PD-1, anti-PD-L1 or anti-CTLA-4 therapy was permitted, and about two fifths of dose-escalation patients had received checkpoint inhibitors. The monotherapy dose-escalation portion (N of about 50 patients) of the phase I ivuxolimab trial is reported in the paper. Three dose-escalation patients achieved partial responses, one with hepatocellular carcinoma and two with cutaneous melanoma. Of the 50 to 55 dose-escalation patients, hepatocellular carcinoma was present in approximately 20, melanoma in approximately 15, renal cell carcinoma in 9 and head and neck cancer in 9. Peripheral TCRbeta sequencing was intended to test whether TCR sequence diversity was altered and clonal T-cell expansion was caused by ivuxolimab. In the dose-escalation cohort, 82.7% of patients were male, and the mean age was approximately 64 years, with a range of about 20 to 90. Intravenous ivuxolimab was administered to patients every 2 weeks at six dose levels: 0.01, 0.1, 0.3, 1.5, 3 and 10 mg/kg.

Patients with a history of autoimmune disease or receiving systemic immunosuppression were excluded from the trial. Peripheral blood for TCR sequencing was collected from all dose cohorts at baseline, on cycle 4 day 1, and on cycle 7 day 1. Samples came from an open-label, multicenter, first-in-human phase I dose-escalation trial of ivuxolimab. Adults with locally advanced or metastatic melanoma, renal cell, hepatocellular, or head and neck squamous cell carcinoma were enrolled in the trial. Before TCR sequencing, CD4+ T cells and CD8+ T cells were sorted from peripheral blood as separate populations. V lost 4 bases and J lost 8 bases; the stretch between them is 10 bases long. The CDR3 runs 11 residues from the cysteine to the phenylalanine. Only CDR3 DNA is held: 33 bases, read in frame from base 1. The germline V gene gives CDR1 as SGHRS and CDR2 as YFSETQ. Findings and caveats that apply to the study as a whole: In partial responders in the 0.1-3.0 mg/kg groups, normalized peripheral clonal expansion was found to be among the lowest, especially among CD8+ T cells. Which antigens the clonally expanded peripheral T cells were specific for was not determined. After ivuxolimab, more expanded clones were found on average in CD8+ T cells than in CD4+ T cells. At doses of 0.1 to 3.0 mg/kg, clonal expansion of both CD4+ and CD8+ blood T cells was observed from baseline to week 6. Low levels of normalized T-cell clonal expansion were also shown by some nonresponding patients.

For sequencing of the TCRbeta CDR3 region, genomic DNA was extracted from the sorted cells. The immunoSEQ Assay was used for sequencing of TCRbeta CDR3 regions. What TCRdb holds here is the immuneACCESS table cut down to in-frame rearrangements. Part of the clones is not present; checked against another copy, under half of the missing clones reflect an unresolved V gene, and the others are unexplained. Recorded for this sample are approximately 63,000 clones; roughly 90% of them occurred a single time. The biggest ten clones account for approximately 1% of the sample. The chain joins TRBV5-1 to TRBJ2-7, with no confidently assigned D gene. The source was CD4+ or CD8+ T cells sorted from blood, collected in a trial of the OX40 agonist ivuxolimab. The sequence was obtained from an adult with an advanced solid tumor such as melanoma, head and neck, liver or kidney cancer. The nucleotide sequence is given as TGCGCCAGCAGCGAGGAGTTAAAGCAGTACTTC. This yields the protein CASSEELKQYF.